The rows below give T cell receptor beta chains drawn from one sample of a study of blood T cell repertoires in COVID-19. Some clones are missing from TCRdb's copy, which holds only in-frame ones; the method was immunoSEQ multiplex PCR. Here the sample spans tens of thousands of clones, about 94% being singletons. The sequenced material came from peripheral blood. All receptors come from a human donor in a cohort sampled during active COVID-19. CDR3s include the opening cysteine and the closing phenylalanine or tryptophan. Each record gives: J gene, D gene, V gene, CDR3 protein. The D gene is left open where the match is weak.

J gene: TRBJ2-1
D gene: -
V gene: TRBV27
CDR3 protein: CASSLQGGNEQFF

J gene: TRBJ2-7
D gene: TRBD1
V gene: TRBV13
CDR3 protein: CASSLGQPYEQYF

J gene: TRBJ1-2
D gene: TRBD1
V gene: TRBV2
CDR3 protein: CASFHSKTGEGNYGYTF

J gene: TRBJ2-2
D gene: -
V gene: TRBV7-8
CDR3 protein: CASSSTGTNTGELFF

J gene: TRBJ2-7
D gene: TRBD2
V gene: TRBV11-2
CDR3 protein: CASSLERGGRSEQYF

J gene: TRBJ2-3
D gene: -
V gene: TRBV5-1
CDR3 protein: CASSLERSDDTQYF

J gene: TRBJ1-1
D gene: -
V gene: TRBV7-8
CDR3 protein: CASSLAWIGGESEDMNTEAFF

J gene: TRBJ1-2
D gene: -
V gene: TRBV5-1
CDR3 protein: CASMIGSEGNYGYTF

J gene: TRBJ1-6
D gene: TRBD1
V gene: TRBV14
CDR3 protein: CASSPTGESPLHF

J gene: TRBJ2-6
D gene: -
V gene: TRBV15
CDR3 protein: CATSRYGTRSGANVLTF

J gene: TRBJ2-5
D gene: TRBD2
V gene: TRBV23-1
CDR3 protein: CASSQRDRTQQGLAGTFQETQYF

J gene: TRBJ1-2
D gene: -
V gene: TRBV15
CDR3 protein: CATSRGVYGYTF

J gene: TRBJ2-3
D gene: -
V gene: TRBV10-2
CDR3 protein: CASSEIGGGLTDTQYF

J gene: TRBJ1-1
D gene: -
V gene: TRBV5-1
CDR3 protein: CASSLLRGTEAFF

J gene: TRBJ2-7
D gene: TRBD2
V gene: TRBV5-1
CDR3 protein: CASSLLAGVSYEQYF

J gene: TRBJ2-3
D gene: TRBD2
V gene: TRBV6-4
CDR3 protein: CASSGIAGAGTDTQYF

J gene: TRBJ2-5
D gene: -
V gene: TRBV6-2/TRBV6-3
CDR3 protein: CASSYSRLFGTQYF

J gene: TRBJ2-7
D gene: -
V gene: TRBV2
CDR3 protein: CASEPPNLSTYEQYF

J gene: TRBJ1-2
D gene: TRBD1
V gene: TRBV3-1/TRBV3-2
CDR3 protein: CASSQGGGAIYGYTF

J gene: TRBJ2-1
D gene: TRBD2
V gene: TRBV7-9
CDR3 protein: CASSRTSGAINEQFF

J gene: TRBJ1-2
D gene: -
V gene: TRBV11-2
CDR3 protein: CASSSGYGYTF

J gene: TRBJ1-4
D gene: -
V gene: TRBV7-9
CDR3 protein: CASSNPGDNEKLFF

J gene: TRBJ1-2
D gene: -
V gene: TRBV4-1
CDR3 protein: CASSQDQGAGFNYGYTF

J gene: TRBJ2-2
D gene: -
V gene: TRBV10-3
CDR3 protein: CAISEPQMTGTNTGELFF